These 21 T cell receptor beta chains share one sample of origin, sequenced in a study of blood T cells in healthy people across ages. A second roughly 6 to 12 cycle PCR used barcoded and J-beta primers. TCRdb independently ran MiXCR on the 5' RACE reads; one entry per CDR3 protein. This table has about 1.4 million distinct CDR3 sequences, approximately 60% appearing once. Sequences were obtained from blood. The source is a man in his late teens or twenties in good health.

The chain recombines TRBV12-3 or TRBV12-4 with TRBJ1-5; D gene ambiguous. This CDR3 has 14 amino acids. V lost 7 bases and J 2 bases, leaving 12 bases between the germline ends. Here the CDR3 DNA reads TGTGCCAGCACTTTGTCGACGGGCAATCAGCCCCAGCATTTT. It codes for CASTLSTGNQPQHF.

This clonotype was found a few times. The chain couples TRBV7-9 to TRBJ2-3, with D maybe TRBD1 (5 bases). Trimming removed 8 bases from V and 0 bases from J, with 12 bases in between. This CDR3 is built from 14 residues. The germline gives CDR1 SEHNR, CDR2 FQNEAQ (reference sequence). CDR3 nucleotides: TGTGCCAGCGTGCAGGGCCCCAGCACAGATACGCAGTATTTT. Its translation is CASVQGPSTDTQYF.

CDR3: CASSFKGRGPYEQYF. CDR3 in DNA: TGTGCCAGCAGCTTCAAAGGCAGGGGCCCCTACGAGCAGTACTTC. The V call is TRBV7-9, the J call TRBJ2-7; D might be TRBD1 (6 bases). Germline lookup yields CDR1 SEHNR and CDR2 FQNEAQ (reference sequence). V dropped 3 bases and J dropped 2 bases, with 14 bases sitting between them. CDR3 size: 15 residues.

This chain links TRBV28 with TRBJ1-5; D is undetermined. The germline V and J ends were trimmed by 3 bases and 0 bases, with 12 bases remaining between them. The CDR3 has 16 residues. The germline V gene has CDR1 MDHEN and CDR2 SYDVKM. The CDR3 loop is CASSLVGVGSNQPQHF. In DNA, the CDR3 is TGTGCCAGCAGTTTGGTTGGGGTGGGTAGCAATCAGCCCCAGCATTTT.

The chain employs TRBV7-2 and TRBJ2-7; 8 bases are shared with TRBD1. This CDR3 has 14 residues. The germline CDR1 and CDR2 sequences are SGHTA and FQGNSA. Germline trimming cut 6 bases from V and 3 bases from J; bases unmatched to any gene: 7. CDR3 sequence (DNA): TGTGCCAGCAGAAGACCAGGGGGCCACTACGAGCAGTACTTC. Protein product: CASRRPGGHYEQYF.

As concerns this clonotype: Germline is not matched at one junction end, which may reflect a read error. This chain uses TRBV6-1 with TRBJ2-7; D perhaps matches TRBD2 (5 bases). The length of the CDR3 is 14 residues. Germline V gene sequence: CDR1 MNHNS, CDR2 SASEGT. Here the CDR3 reads CASSQRGEAYGQYF. The CDR3 DNA sequence: TGTGCCAGCAGCCAACGGGGAGAAGCCTACGGGCAGTACTTC.

V usage is TRBV3-1 and J usage is TRBJ2-4; D perhaps matches TRBD2 (6 bases). The J call is in doubt because the DNA end fits TRBJ2-7 better. This CDR3 region has 14 residues. Germline values: CDR1 LGHDT, CDR2 YNNKEL (reference sequence). The DNA for the CDR3 is TGTGCCAGCAGCCCCTTCCCGGGACTCATCGAGCAGTACTTC. It is translated as CASSPFPGLIEQYF.

This chain uses TRBV6-5 with TRBJ2-5; 7 bases match TRBD2. Trimming removed 5 bases from V and 5 bases from J; junction bases left unmatched: 14. The CDR3 covers 16 residues. CDR1 and CDR2 from the germline V gene are MNHEY and SVGAGI. The CDR3 DNA follows: TGTGCCAGCAGTATGGGGGTTTTAGCGGGTGGTGAGACCCAGTACTTC. This sequence encodes CASSMGVLAGGETQYF.

This clonotype has a handful of counts. The chain recombines TRBV29-1 with TRBJ2-4; the match to TRBD2 covers 13 bases. The germline V gene has CDR1 SQVTM and CDR2 ANQGSEA. CDR3 length: 14 residues. Unmatched junction bases numbered 5, after V lost 7 bases and J lost 5 bases. CDR3 bases: TGCAGCGGACGACTAGCGGGGGGTGAAAACATTCAGTACTTC. Translated, it gives CSGRLAGGENIQYF.

This sequence joins TRBV20-1 and TRBJ1-1; a weak D match, TRBD1 (6 bases). The CDR3 totals 13 residues. Deletions cut 5 bases from V and 1 base from J, with 11 bases between. Germline CDR1 reads DFQATT; CDR2 reads SNEGSKA (reference sequence). The CDR3 coding sequence is TGCAGTGCTCGAAAAGGGGGGAACACTGAAGCTTTCTTT. Encoded protein: CSARKGGNTEAFF.

This clonotype appeared once. The chain is built from TRBV11-2 and TRBJ2-5, with D perhaps TRBD2 (6 bases). The CDR3 is 16 amino acids. Trimming removed 1 base at V and 3 bases at J, with 15 bases between. Per germline, CDR1 SGHAT and CDR2 FQNNGV. CDR3 in DNA: TGTGCCAGCAGCTTAGGACGGCGGGACTCAAAAGAGACCCAGTACTTC. This translates into CASSLGRRDSKETQYF.

This clonotype showed up just a few times. The chain joins TRBV4-1 to TRBJ2-1, with D uncertain. The CDR3 is 15 residues long. The V end was cut by 3 bases, the J end by 8 bases, with 17 bases between. The germline CDR1 and CDR2 sequences are MGHRA and YSYEKL. For the CDR3, the DNA is TGCGCCAGCAGCCATCCCGCCAACCAGCTCTATGAGCAGTTCTTC. Amino acid sequence: CASSHPANQLYEQFF.

The chain carries TRBV21-1 and TRBJ1-6; whether TRBD1, the table's D call, matches the DNA was not checked. TRBV21-1 is termed a pseudogene. The CDR3 runs to 14 residues. This chain's CDR3 is CASSKGTGAKPLHF. The CDR3 coding sequence is TGTGCCAGCAGCAAGGGAACAGGGGCGAAACCCCTCCACTTT.

This clonotype has only a few counts. V and J are TRBV6-6 and TRBJ2-3; 7 bases match TRBD2. The CDR3 sequence is 16 residues long. Germline assignment: CDR1 MNHNY and CDR2 SVGAGI (reference sequence). V lost 0 bases and J lost 4; bases outside the gene matches: 7. The CDR3 is CASSYSLVGRADTQYF. The CDR3 DNA sequence: TGTGCCAGCAGTTACTCGTTGGTGGGGAGGGCAGATACGCAGTATTTT.

The J gene is TRBJ1-2, the V gene TRBV12-3 or TRBV12-4, with no clear D. The length of the CDR3 is 14 residues. Trimming pared 3 bases from V and 4 bases from J, leaving 12 bases between. The CDR3 DNA sequence: TGTGCCAGCAGTTTGAAAGCCTCCGGCTATGGCTACACCTTC. Residues: CASSLKASGYGYTF.

This clonotype showed up just a few times. V is TRBV29-1 and J is TRBJ2-1; no definite D call. The CDR3 has 11 residues. V was shortened by 5 bases and J by 9 bases, with 11 bases between the two germline ends. CDR1 SQVTM and CDR2 ANQGSEA come from the germline V gene. Written as DNA, the CDR3 is TGCAGCGTTAGAGACAAACTTGAGCAGTTCTTC. It codes for CSVRDKLEQFF.

The rearrangement joins TRBV20-1 to TRBJ2-4; D may be TRBD1 (6 bases). V shed 6 bases and J shed 0 bases, with 9 bases lying between them. Germline V gene data show CDR1 as DFQATT and CDR2 as SNEGSKA (reference sequence). This CDR3 region has 13 residues. CDR3 DNA: TGCAGTGCATCGACAGGAGCCAAAAACATTCAGTACTTC. It encodes CSASTGAKNIQYF.

The rearrangement links TRBV3-1 to TRBJ1-2; D gene uncertain. CDR3 length equals 17 residues. Trimming pared 0 bases from V and 0 bases from J, leaving 14 bases between. The germline gives CDR1 LGHDT, CDR2 YNNKEL (reference sequence). CDR3 sequence: CASSQDPGSSANYGYTF. In DNA, the CDR3 is TGTGCCAGCAGCCAAGACCCCGGCAGTAGCGCTAACTATGGCTACACCTTC.

This clonotype came up a few times. V is TRBV21-1 and J is TRBJ2-7; the table calls TRBD2, which could not be checked here. With the DNA end fitting TRBJ2-5 better, the J assignment may be wrong. TRBV21-1 is classified as a pseudogene. The CDR3 is 17 residues long. CDR3 nucleotides: TGTGCCAGCAGCAAAGACGTAAACCCGGCAGTAGAGGAGACCCAGTACTTC. It is translated as CASSKDVNPAVEETQYF.

This chain links TRBV5-1 with TRBJ2-3, with unresolved D. In germline, CDR1 is SGHRS, CDR2 YFSETQ. V was cut by 1 base and J by 1 base, with 16 bases left in between. This CDR3 contains 17 residues. The CDR3 nucleotides read TGCGCCAGCAGCTTGCAGTCACATGGTGGCGGCACAGATACGCAGTATTTT. Residues: CASSLQSHGGGTDTQYF.

This clonotype was detected only a few times. The chain has TRBV6-5 and TRBJ1-1; TRBD1 aligns across 7 bases. The CDR3 runs to 17 residues. With V trimmed by 2 bases and J by 5 bases, 14 bases remained unmatched. The germline V gene has CDR1 MNHEY and CDR2 SVGAGI. The CDR3, as DNA: TGTGCCAGCAGTTACACCTATACAGGGGTCGGGGAGACTGAAGCTTTCTTT. Its translation is CASSYTYTGVGETEAFF.